A single sample gave rise to the 16 T cell receptor beta chains below, sequenced in a study of shared clonotypes between healthy human individuals. Profiling relied on immunoSEQ multiplex PCR, and the TCRdb table lists in-frame clones only, not all of them. Among under 1,100,000 clones listed, about 77% were seen once. Sequencing was carried out using memory CD4+ T cells sorted from blood. Documented subset: CD45RA-negative fraction. The receptors shown here come from a man aged 18 to 29 in good health.

This clone was recorded only once. The CDR3, as DNA: TGCGCCAGCAGCCAAGACCTTTGGGGGGCCGAGCAGTACTTC. Its protein product is CASSQDLWGAEQYF. V gene TRBV4-1 combines with J gene TRBJ2-7; D tentatively reads TRBD1 or TRBD2 (6 bases each). CDR3 length equals 14 residues. The V end was cut by 0 bases, the J end by 6 bases, with 12 bases between. Germline values: CDR1 MGHRA, CDR2 YSYEKL.

This clone was recorded once. The V gene is TRBV5-4, the J gene TRBJ2-3; 10 bases align to TRBD1. Trimming took 1 base from V and 7 from J; bases not matched to a gene: 6. The CDR3 has 15 residues. CDR1 is SGHNT, CDR2 YYREEE, per germline (reference sequence). The CDR3 coding sequence is TGTGCCAGCAGCTTGAAGACAGGGGGCGCATATACGCAGTATTTT. Translated, it gives CASSLKTGGAYTQYF.

The V and J genes are TRBV6-6 and TRBJ1-6; no firm D call. V lost 2 bases and J lost 6, with 11 bases in between. CDR3 length: 15 amino acids. CDR1 and CDR2 from the germline V gene are MNHNY and SVGAGI (reference sequence). The CDR3 nucleotides are TGTGCCAGCAGTTACAAAGGCCCCCTTAATTCACCCCTCCACTTT. Its translation: CASSYKGPLNSPLHF.

The chain combines TRBV6-1 with TRBJ2-7; 12 bases fit TRBD1. V trimming: 6 bases; J trimming: 3 bases; junction bases outside the gene matches: 6. Germline V gene data show CDR1 as MNHNS and CDR2 as SASEGT. The CDR3 spans 15 residues. This chain's CDR3 is CASRPGTGGIYEQYF. CDR3 coding DNA: TGTGCCAGCAGGCCCGGGACAGGGGGCATCTACGAGCAGTACTTC.

This clone was detected only once. The V and J genes are TRBV19 and TRBJ2-7, with TRBD2 as a possible D gene (6 bases). There are 16 residues in the CDR3. Trimming pared 5 bases from V and 2 bases from J, leaving 19 bases between. CDR1 LNHDA and CDR2 SQIVND come from the germline V gene (reference sequence). The CDR3 DNA follows: TGTGCCAGTAGTCGACGAGACAGTTCGGGGGCCTACGAGCAGTACTTC. Translating gives CASSRRDSSGAYEQYF. The full variable domain, with the rest looked up from reference TRBV19 and TRBJ2-7, is DGGITQSPKYLFRKEGQNVTLSCEQNLNHDAMYWYRQDPGQGLRLIYYSQIVNDFQKGDIAEGYSVSREKKESFPLTVTSAQKNPTAFYLCASSRRDSSGAYEQYFGPGTRLTVT.

The V gene is TRBV11-2, the J gene TRBJ1-2; possibly TRBD1 for D (5 bases). CDR1 is SGHAT and CDR2 is FQNNGV in the germline V gene. V lost 1 base, J lost 0 bases, and 12 bases lay in between. CDR3 length: 16 residues. The CDR3 loop reads CASSLGGSSTNYGYTF. The CDR3 DNA reads TGTGCCAGCAGCTTAGGGGGCAGCAGTACTAACTATGGCTACACCTTC.

V gene TRBV19 combines with J gene TRBJ2-7; no firm D call. CDR3 length: 14 residues. V dropped 5 bases and J dropped 2 bases, with 13 bases sitting between them. Germline V gene data show CDR1 as LNHDA and CDR2 as SQIVND (reference sequence). CDR3 in DNA: TGTGCCAGTAGTCCGGACGGATTCCCCTACGAGCAGTACTTC. It translates to CASSPDGFPYEQYF.

The chain carries TRBV5-1 and TRBJ2-3; 7 bases map to TRBD2. The CDR3 has 15 residues. Looked up from germline, CDR1 is SGHRS and CDR2 is YFSETQ. Germline trimming cut 1 base from V and 4 bases from J; bases unmatched to any gene: 6. Here the CDR3 DNA reads TGCGCCAGCAGCTTGCCTAGCGGCAGCGCAGATACGCAGTATTTT. It is translated as CASSLPSGSADTQYF.

The CDR3 nucleotides are TGCGCCAGCAGCTTGGGGGTGGGCGTCTACGAGCAGTACTTC. Translating it yields CASSLGVGVYEQYF. The chain has TRBV5-1 and TRBJ2-5; D not certain. The DNA end is a closer match to TRBJ2-7, so the J assignment may be wrong. Germline V gene data show CDR1 as SGHRS and CDR2 as YFSETQ. The CDR3 totals 14 residues.

This clone was counted at least ten times. This sequence joins TRBV6-1 and TRBJ1-5; 7 nucleotides agree with TRBD1. The CDR3 is made up of 14 amino acids. The V and J ends lost 4 bases and 6 bases, in that order; junction bases with no gene match: 6. Germline values: CDR1 MNHNS, CDR2 SASEGT. Here the CDR3 reads CASSGQGKIQPQHF. CDR3 coding DNA: TGTGCCAGCAGTGGACAGGGAAAGATTCAGCCCCAGCATTTT.

This chain links TRBV28 with TRBJ2-3; D might be TRBD2 (7 bases). In germline, CDR1 is MDHEN, CDR2 SYDVKM. The CDR3 spans 15 residues. Between the trimmed V and J ends, which lost 4 bases and 6 bases, there was a span of 17 bases. Here the CDR3 reads CASSSTGGRWDTQYF. DNA of the CDR3: TGTGCCAGCAGTTCCACGGGGGGCCGATGGGATACGCAGTATTTT.

The chain links TRBV5-1 to TRBJ1-2; D might be TRBD1 (6 bases). With 2 bases removed from V and 4 bases from J, the gap between germline ends came to 15 bases. The germline CDR1 and CDR2 sequences are SGHRS and YFSETQ. The CDR3 sequence is 15 residues long. CDR3 nucleotides: TGCGCCAGCAGCTTAGGGGGGCCGGAGGGCTATGGCTACACCTTC. It yields the protein CASSLGGPEGYGYTF. Full variable domain (outside the CDR3, taken from reference TRBV5-1 and TRBJ1-2): KAGVTQTPRYLIKTRGQQVTLSCSPISGHRSVSWYQQTPGQGLQFLFEYFSETQRNKGNFPGRFSGRQFSNSRSEMNVSTLELGDSALYLCASSLGGPEGYGYTFGSGTRLTVV.

V and J are TRBV2 and TRBJ1-6; 10 nucleotides agree with TRBD1. CDR3 length equals 14 residues. Germline values: CDR1 SNHLY, CDR2 FYNNEI. With V trimmed by 9 bases and J by 7 bases, 6 bases remained unmatched. The CDR3 is CASLPDRGNSPLHF. The CDR3 region has the DNA TGTGCCAGTCTACCGGACAGGGGGAATTCACCCCTCCACTTT.

The chain joins TRBV19 to TRBJ2-1; TRBD1 aligns across 9 bases. The CDR3 is 14 amino acids. Trimming took 4 bases from V and 8 from J; bases not matched to a gene: 6. Germline-derived CDR1 and CDR2 are LNHDA and SQIVND (reference sequence). The CDR3 loop reads CASSRTGQGYEQFF. The DNA for the CDR3 is TGTGCCAGTAGTAGGACGGGACAGGGTTATGAGCAGTTCTTC. Full variable domain (remainder filled in from reference TRBV19 and TRBJ2-1): DGGITQSPKYLFRKEGQNVTLSCEQNLNHDAMYWYRQDPGQGLRLIYYSQIVNDFQKGDIAEGYSVSREKKESFPLTVTSAQKNPTAFYLCASSRTGQGYEQFFGPGTRLTVL.

The chain uses TRBV6-1 and TRBJ2-6, with D perhaps matching TRBD1 (6 bases). The germline gives CDR1 MNHNS, CDR2 SASEGT. There are 15 residues in the CDR3. Between the trimmed V and J ends, which lost 9 bases and 3 bases, there was a span of 15 bases. The CDR3, as DNA: TGTGCCAGTGTACAGGGCTCGCGTGGGGCCAACGTCCTGACTTTC. This gives the protein CASVQGSRGANVLTF.

The chain is built from TRBV5-5 and TRBJ2-5, with D tentatively TRBD2 (5 bases). V lost 0 bases and J lost 4, with 10 bases in between. In germline, CDR1 is SGHKS, CDR2 YYEKEE (reference sequence). CDR3 size: 14 residues. The CDR3 protein is CASSLAGGGETQYF. CDR3 DNA: TGTGCCAGCAGCTTGGCAGGAGGTGGAGAGACCCAGTACTTC.